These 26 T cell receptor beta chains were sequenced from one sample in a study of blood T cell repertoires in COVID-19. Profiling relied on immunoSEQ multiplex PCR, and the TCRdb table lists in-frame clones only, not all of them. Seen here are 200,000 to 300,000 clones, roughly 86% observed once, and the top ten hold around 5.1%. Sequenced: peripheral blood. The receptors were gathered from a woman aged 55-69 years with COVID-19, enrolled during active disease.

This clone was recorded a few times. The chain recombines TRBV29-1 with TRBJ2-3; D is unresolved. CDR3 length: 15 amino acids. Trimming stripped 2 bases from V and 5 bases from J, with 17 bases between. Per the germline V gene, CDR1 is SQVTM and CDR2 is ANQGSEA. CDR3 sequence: CSVERLELLGDTQYF. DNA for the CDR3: TGCAGCGTTGAAAGGTTGGAGTTGTTAGGAGATACGCAGTATTTT.

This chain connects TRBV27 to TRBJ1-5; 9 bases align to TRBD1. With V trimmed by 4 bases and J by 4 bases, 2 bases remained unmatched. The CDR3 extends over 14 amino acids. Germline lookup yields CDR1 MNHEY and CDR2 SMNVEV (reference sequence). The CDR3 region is CASSWGTGNQPQHF. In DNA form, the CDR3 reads TGTGCCAGCAGTTGGGGGACAGGGAATCAGCCCCAGCATTTT.

The CDR3 protein is CASGTSGSLPGTGELFF. CDR3 nucleotides: TGCGCCAGCGGGACTAGCGGGAGTCTTCCGGGCACCGGGGAGCTGTTTTTT. The chain couples TRBV5-1 to TRBJ2-2, with 14 bases identical to TRBD2. V lost 7 bases to trimming and J lost 4 bases; unmatched junction nucleotides: 9. The CDR3 consists of 17 residues. Germline V lookup: CDR1 SGHRS, CDR2 YFSETQ.

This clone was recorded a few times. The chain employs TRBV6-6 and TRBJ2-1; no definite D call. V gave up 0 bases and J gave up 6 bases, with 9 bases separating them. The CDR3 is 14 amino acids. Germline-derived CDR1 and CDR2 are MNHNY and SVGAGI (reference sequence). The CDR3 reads CASSYSPSGNEQFF. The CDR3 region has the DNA TGTGCCAGCAGTTACTCGCCCTCGGGCAATGAGCAGTTCTTC.

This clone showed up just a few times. The CDR3 bases are TGTGCCATCAGGGGGACAGGGGTGAACACTGAAGCTTTCTTT. Translating gives CAIRGTGVNTEAFF. This chain uses TRBV10-3 with TRBJ1-1, with TRBD1 matching over 10 bases. The germline gives CDR1 ENHRY, CDR2 SYGVKD. V lost 6 bases to trimming and J lost 0 bases; unmatched junction nucleotides: 1. This CDR3 comprises 14 residues.

CDR3 in amino acids: CASSRQGRNGELFF. The CDR3 DNA reads as TGTGCCAGTAGTAGACAGGGTAGGAACGGGGAGCTGTTTTTT. This chain links TRBV19 with TRBJ2-2, with 7 bases that match TRBD1. The CDR3 sequence is 14 residues long. V was pared by 4 bases and J by 7 bases, with 6 bases of the junction left unmatched. Germline values: CDR1 LNHDA, CDR2 SQIVND (reference sequence).

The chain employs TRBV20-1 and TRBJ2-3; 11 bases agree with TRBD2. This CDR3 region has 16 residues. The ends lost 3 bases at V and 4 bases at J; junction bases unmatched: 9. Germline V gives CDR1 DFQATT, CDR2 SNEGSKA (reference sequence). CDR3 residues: CSASKLGLAAADTQYF. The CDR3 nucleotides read TGCAGTGCTAGTAAGCTGGGACTAGCGGCCGCAGATACGCAGTATTTT.

The chain's CDR3 is CASSETQNTEAFF. In nucleotides, the CDR3 is TGTGCCAGCAGTGAGACACAGAACACTGAAGCTTTCTTT. The J gene is TRBJ1-1, the V gene TRBV6-1; no firm D call. Per germline, CDR1 MNHNS and CDR2 SASEGT. The CDR3 runs 13 residues. V gave up 3 bases and J gave up 1 base, with 6 bases separating them.

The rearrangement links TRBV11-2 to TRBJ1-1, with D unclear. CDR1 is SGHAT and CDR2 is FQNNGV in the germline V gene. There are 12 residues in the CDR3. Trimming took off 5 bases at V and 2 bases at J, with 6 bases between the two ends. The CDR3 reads CASSGRNTEAFF. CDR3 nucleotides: TGTGCCAGCAGCGGGAGAAACACTGAAGCTTTCTTT.

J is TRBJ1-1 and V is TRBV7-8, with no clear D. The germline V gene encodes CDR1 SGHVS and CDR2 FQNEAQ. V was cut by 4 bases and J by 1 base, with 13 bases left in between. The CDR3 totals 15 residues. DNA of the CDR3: TGTGCCAGCAGCTCGACGCCTCGAGGGAACACTGAAGCTTTCTTT. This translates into CASSSTPRGNTEAFF. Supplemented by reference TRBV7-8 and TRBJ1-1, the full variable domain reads GAGVSQSPRYKVAKRGQDVALRCDPISGHVSLFWYQQALGQGPEFLTYFQNEAQLDKSGLPSDRFFAERPEGSVSTLKIQRTQQEDSAVYLCASSSTPRGNTEAFFGQGTRLTVV.

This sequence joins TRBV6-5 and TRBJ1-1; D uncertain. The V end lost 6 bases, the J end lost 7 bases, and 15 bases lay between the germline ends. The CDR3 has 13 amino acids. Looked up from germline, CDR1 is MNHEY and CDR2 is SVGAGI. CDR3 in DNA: TGTGCCAGCAGCCGAGAGACAAAAGGTGAAGCTTTCTTT. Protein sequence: CASSRETKGEAFF.

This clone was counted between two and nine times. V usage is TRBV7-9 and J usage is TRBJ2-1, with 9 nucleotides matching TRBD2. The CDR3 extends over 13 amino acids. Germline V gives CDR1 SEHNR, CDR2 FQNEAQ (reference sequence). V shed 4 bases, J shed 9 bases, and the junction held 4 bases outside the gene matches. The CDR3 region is CASSSRLAAEQFF. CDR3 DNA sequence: TGTGCCAGCAGCTCTCGACTAGCGGCTGAGCAGTTCTTC.

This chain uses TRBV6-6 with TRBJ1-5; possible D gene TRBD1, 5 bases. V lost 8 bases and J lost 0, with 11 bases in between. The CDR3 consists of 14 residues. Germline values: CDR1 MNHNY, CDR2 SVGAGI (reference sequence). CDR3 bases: TGTGCCAGCGGGGGGGAGCTTAGCAATCAGCCCCAGCATTTT. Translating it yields CASGGELSNQPQHF.

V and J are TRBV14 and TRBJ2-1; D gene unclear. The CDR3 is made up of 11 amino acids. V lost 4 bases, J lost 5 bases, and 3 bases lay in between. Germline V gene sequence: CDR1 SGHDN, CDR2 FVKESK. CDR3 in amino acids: CASSPDNEQFF. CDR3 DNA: TGTGCCAGCAGCCCCGACAATGAGCAGTTCTTC.

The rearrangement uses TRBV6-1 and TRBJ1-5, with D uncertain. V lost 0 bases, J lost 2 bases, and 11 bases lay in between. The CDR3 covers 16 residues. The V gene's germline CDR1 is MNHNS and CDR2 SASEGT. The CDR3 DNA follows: TGTGCCAGCAGTGAAGCGCGGGGAGTACGCAATCAGCCCCAGCATTTT. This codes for CASSEARGVRNQPQHF.

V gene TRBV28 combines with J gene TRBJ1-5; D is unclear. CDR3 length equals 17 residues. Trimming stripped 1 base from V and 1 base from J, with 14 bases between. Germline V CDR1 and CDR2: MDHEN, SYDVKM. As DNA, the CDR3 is TGTGCCAGCAGTTTATTAACCAGGATTATAAGCAATCAGCCCCAGCATTTT. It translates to CASSLLTRIISNQPQHF.

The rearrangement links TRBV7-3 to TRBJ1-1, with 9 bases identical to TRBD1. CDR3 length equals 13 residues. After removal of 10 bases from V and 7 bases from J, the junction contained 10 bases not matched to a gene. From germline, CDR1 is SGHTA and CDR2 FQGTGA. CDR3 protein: CAIQQGASIEAFF. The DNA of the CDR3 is TGTGCCATTCAACAGGGGGCGTCTATTGAAGCTTTCTTT. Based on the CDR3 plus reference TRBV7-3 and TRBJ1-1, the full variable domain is GAGVSQTPSNKVTEKGKYVELRCDPISGHTALYWYRQSLGQGPEFLIYFQGTGAADDSGLPNDRFFAVRPEGSVSTLKIQRTERGDSAVYLCAIQQGASIEAFFGQGTRLTVV.

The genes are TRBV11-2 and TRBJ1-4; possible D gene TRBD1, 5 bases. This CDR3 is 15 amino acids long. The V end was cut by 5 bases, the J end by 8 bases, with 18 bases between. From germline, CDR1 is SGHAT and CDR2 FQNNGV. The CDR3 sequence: CASSVSGTRGEKLFF. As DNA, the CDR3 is TGTGCCAGCAGCGTCTCCGGGACGCGGGGGGAAAAACTGTTTTTT.

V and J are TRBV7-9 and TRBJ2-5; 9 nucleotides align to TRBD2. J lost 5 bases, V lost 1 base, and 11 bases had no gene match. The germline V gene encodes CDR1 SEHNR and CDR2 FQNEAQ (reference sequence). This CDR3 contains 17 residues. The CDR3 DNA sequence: TGTGCCAGCAGCTTAGGGGTAGCGGGAGCTAGAGATGAGACCCAGTACTTC. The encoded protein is CASSLGVAGARDETQYF. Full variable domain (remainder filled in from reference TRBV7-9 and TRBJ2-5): DTGVSQNPRHKITKRGQNVTFRCDPISEHNRLYWYRQTLGQGPEFLTYFQNEAQLEKSRLLSDRFSAERPKGSFSTLEIQRTEQGDSAMYLCASSLGVAGARDETQYFGPGTRLLVL.

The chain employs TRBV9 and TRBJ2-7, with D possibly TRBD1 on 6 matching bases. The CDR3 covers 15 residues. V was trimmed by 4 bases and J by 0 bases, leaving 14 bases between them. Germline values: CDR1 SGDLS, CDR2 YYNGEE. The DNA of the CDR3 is TGTGCCAGCAGCCCGGGACACCTGTACTCCTACGAGCAGTACTTC. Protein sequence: CASSPGHLYSYEQYF.

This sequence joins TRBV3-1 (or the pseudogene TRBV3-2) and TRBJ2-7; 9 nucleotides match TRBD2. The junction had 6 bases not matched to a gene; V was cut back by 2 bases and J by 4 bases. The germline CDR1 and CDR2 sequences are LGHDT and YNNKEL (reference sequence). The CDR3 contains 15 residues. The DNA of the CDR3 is TGTGCCAGCAGCCAATACAGCGGGAGGTTTTACGAGCAGTACTTC. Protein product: CASSQYSGRFYEQYF.

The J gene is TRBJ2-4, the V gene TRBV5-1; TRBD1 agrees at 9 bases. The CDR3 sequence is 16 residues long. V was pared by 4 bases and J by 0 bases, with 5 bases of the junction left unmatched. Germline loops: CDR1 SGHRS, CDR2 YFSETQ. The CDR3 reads CASSPGTGLAKNIQYF. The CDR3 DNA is TGCGCCAGCAGCCCCGGGACAGGGCTAGCCAAAAACATTCAGTACTTC.

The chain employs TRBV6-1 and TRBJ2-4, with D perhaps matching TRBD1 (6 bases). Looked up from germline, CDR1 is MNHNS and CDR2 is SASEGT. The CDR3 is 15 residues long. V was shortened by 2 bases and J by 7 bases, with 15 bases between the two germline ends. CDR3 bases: TGTGCCAGCAGTGAAAGGTGGAGGCAGGGGAACATTCAGTACTTC. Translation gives CASSERWRQGNIQYF.

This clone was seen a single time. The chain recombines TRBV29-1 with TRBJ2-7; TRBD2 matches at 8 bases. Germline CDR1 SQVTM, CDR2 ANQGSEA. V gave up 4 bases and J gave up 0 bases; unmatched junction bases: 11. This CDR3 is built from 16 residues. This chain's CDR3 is CSVASGRGGSSYEQYF. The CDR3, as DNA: TGCAGCGTTGCTTCGGGGCGCGGGGGGAGCTCCTACGAGCAGTACTTC.

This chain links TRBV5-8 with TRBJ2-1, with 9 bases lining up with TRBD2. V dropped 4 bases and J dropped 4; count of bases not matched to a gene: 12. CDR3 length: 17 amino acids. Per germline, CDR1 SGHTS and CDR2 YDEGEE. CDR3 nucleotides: TGTGCCAGCAGCGGGACTAGCCAGCGAGGAGGTTACAATGAGCAGTTCTTC. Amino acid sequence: CASSGTSQRGGYNEQFF.

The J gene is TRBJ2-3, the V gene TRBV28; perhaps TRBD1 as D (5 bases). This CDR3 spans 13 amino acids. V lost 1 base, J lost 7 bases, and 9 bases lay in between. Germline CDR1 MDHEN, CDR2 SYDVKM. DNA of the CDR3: TGTGCCAGCAGTTTATATAGGGGAAATACGCAGTATTTT. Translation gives CASSLYRGNTQYF.